The present T cell receptor beta chain was sequenced within a study of T-cell reconstitution after alpha-beta-depleted transplantation in children. Study results and limitations: It was newly produced T cells that mostly accounted for T-cell counts and diversity one year after transplant. Recipient T cells and thymic progenitors that survived were the source of the high TCRbeta diversity seen at day 60 in some patients. Where alpha-beta T cells came from about two months after transplant was reportedly several hundred expanded graft clones.

Unique molecular identifiers were incorporated into the prepared TCRbeta library. One entry per CDR3 protein, called by TCRdb with MiXCR from the PCR reads. The profile shows about 260,000 distinct CDR3 sequences, around 7.5% of them singletons. Ten or more counts support this clonotype. No antigen is known for it. This TCR was sampled from a male patient under 18 who had a stem cell transplant for acute lymphoblastic leukemia, so the T cells may come from the graft donor. Sequenced here: PBMCs, mostly from graft donor cells, sampled 180 days after TCRalphabeta/CD19-depleted stem cell transplant.

CDR3 sequence: CASSLVRGAADTQYF. CDR3 bases: TGTGCCAGCAGCTTAGTGCGGGGGGCAGCAGATACGCAGTATTTT. The chain employs TRBV7-2 and TRBJ2-3, with 8 bases lining up with TRBD2. The germline V gene has CDR1 SGHTA and CDR2 FQGNSA. Trimming took 1 base from V and 4 from J; bases not matched to a gene: 4. The CDR3 covers 15 residues.